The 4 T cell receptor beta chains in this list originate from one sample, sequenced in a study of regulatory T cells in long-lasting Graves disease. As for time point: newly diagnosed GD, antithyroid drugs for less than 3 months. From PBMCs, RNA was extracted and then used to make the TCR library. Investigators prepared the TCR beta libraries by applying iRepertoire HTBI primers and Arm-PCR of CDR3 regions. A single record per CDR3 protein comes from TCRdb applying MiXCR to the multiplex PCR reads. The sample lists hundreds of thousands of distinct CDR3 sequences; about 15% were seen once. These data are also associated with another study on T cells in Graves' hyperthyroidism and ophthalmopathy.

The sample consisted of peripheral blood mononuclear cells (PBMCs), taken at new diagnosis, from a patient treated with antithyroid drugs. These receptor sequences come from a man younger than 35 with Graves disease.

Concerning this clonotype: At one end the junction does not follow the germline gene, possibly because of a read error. CDR3 in DNA: TGTGCGTGGAACGGTGTATATGAAAAACTGTTTTTT. This encodes CAWNGVYEKLFF. V is TRBV30 and J is TRBJ1-4, with D unclear. The CDR3 has 12 amino acids. Germline V gene lookup returns CDR1 GTSNPN and CDR2 SVGIG (reference sequence).

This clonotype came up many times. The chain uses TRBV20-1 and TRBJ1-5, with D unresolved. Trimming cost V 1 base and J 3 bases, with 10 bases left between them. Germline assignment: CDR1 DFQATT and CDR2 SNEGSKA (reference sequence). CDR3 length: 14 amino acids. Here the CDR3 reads CSARVRYSNQPQHF. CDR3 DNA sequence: TGCAGTGCTAGAGTCCGGTACTCCAATCAGCCCCAGCATTTT.

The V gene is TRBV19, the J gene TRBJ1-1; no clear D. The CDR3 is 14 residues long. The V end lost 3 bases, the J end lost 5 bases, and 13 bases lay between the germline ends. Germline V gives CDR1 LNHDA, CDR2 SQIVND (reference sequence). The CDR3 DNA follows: TGTGCCAGTAGTATTCCAGGCAGTTGGACTGAAGCTTTCTTT. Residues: CASSIPGSWTEAFF.

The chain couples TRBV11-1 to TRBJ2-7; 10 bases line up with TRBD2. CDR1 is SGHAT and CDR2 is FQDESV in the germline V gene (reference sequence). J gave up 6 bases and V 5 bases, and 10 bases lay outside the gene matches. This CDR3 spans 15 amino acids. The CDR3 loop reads CASSQVSGRATEQYF. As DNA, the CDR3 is TGTGCCAGCAGCCAAGTAAGCGGGAGGGCCACCGAGCAGTACTTC.